This TCR beta chain was recovered during a study of T cells after yellow fever vaccination (dated by TCRdb to 2018 to 2020). Regarding the complete study: The SMART-Seq v4 Ultra Low Input RNA kit was used to prepare libraries from fractions with low cell numbers. Blood samples were taken at several timepoints before and after primary and secondary immunization, and bulk PBMC replicates and cell subsets were isolated. Two healthy male donors, one aged 18 to 30 and one aged 30 to 40 years, made up the cohort. To follow T-cell clones before and after both primary and booster YFV17D yellow fever vaccination, bulk TCR alpha and beta repertoires underwent longitudinal sequencing. Study-wide conclusions, independent of this receptor: Computational filtering was needed because FACS-sorted repertoires could contain abundant contaminating clonotypes from the bulk population. Compared with the primary T-cell response, the secondary T-cell response was weaker but faster, peaking on day 5 rather than day 15. Most clones expanded after primary vaccination (almost 97% of CD4 and around 89% of CD8) were re-detected after the booster, suggesting that broad memory maintenance occurred. Because only two donors were included in the study, the extent to which the findings can be generalized is limited. A small fraction of clonotypes appeared in both the CD4 and CD8 compartments, likely as a result of convergent recombination.

This clonotype was detected ten times or more. There is no known antigen for this receptor. Per-base quality was not reported, and no clone a single base away is much larger than it. Per the publication, the treatment or condition label means: live attenuated yellow fever vaccine strain. At each blood-draw timepoint, two biological replicates of bulk PBMCs were obtained. A standard Ficoll-Paque protocol was used to isolate PBMCs from peripheral blood. TriZol was used to extract RNA from bulk PBMCs, CD4 and CD8 fractions, and dextramer-positive and dextramer-negative fractions. TCR cDNA was synthesized by 5'RACE template switching, through which a universal primer site and unique molecular identifiers were introduced. cDNA synthesis was primed from both the TCR alpha and TCR beta constant segments. Library amplification involved two PCR steps, and the second step added sample barcodes and sequencing adapters. Sequencing of libraries was done on Illumina HiSeq 2500 (2x100 bp) or NovaSeq (2x150 bp). The authors' analysis ran thus. Reads were demultiplexed and collapsed into UMI consensus sequences with MIGEC, and V(D)J alignment was performed with MiXCR. Using edgeR on replicate PBMC samples, clonotypes were called vaccine-responding if FDR was below 0.01 and the log2 fold change was above 5 up to day 15. Bulk clonotypes were assigned CD4 or CD8 identity according to which sequenced CD4 or CD8 repertoire held them at higher abundance. TCRdb reprocessing: public reads trimmed at Q25 with fastp, clones called with MiXCR, in-frame beta chains kept. Under each unique CDR3 protein, matching rows form one entry showing the most common genes and DNA. The V and J calls were not made by the authors but by TCRdb's processing. A total of approximately 580,000 distinct CDR3 sequences appear in this sample, 17% of them only once. Of the sample, roughly 17% is held by the ten largest clones.

The CDR3 sequence holds 15 residues, the cysteine and phenylalanine included. Just the 45-base CDR3 DNA is kept, in frame starting at base 1. The germline V gene supplies CDR1 SGHRS and CDR2 YFSETQ. V lost 4 bases and J lost 5 bases; the stretch between them is 16 bases long. The specimen comprised PBMCs, sampled 5 days after the first yellow fever vaccination. The sequence came from a man between 18 and 35 years old who received the YFV17D yellow fever vaccine. This receptor chain uses TRBV5-1 and TRBJ2-1; TRBD2 is a weak D gene call, 7 bases matching. Here is the DNA: TGCGCCAGCAGCCCATCCGCGGGGGCCCACAATGAGCAGTTCTTC. It translates to CASSPSAGAHNEQFF. The CDR3, completed at both ends by the reference TRBV5-1 and TRBJ2-1 genes, gives the full variable domain KAGVTQTPRYLIKTRGQQVTLSCSPISGHRSVSWYQQTPGQGLQFLFEYFSETQRNKGNFPGRFSGRQFSNSRSEMNVSTLELGDSALYLCASSPSAGAHNEQFFGPGTRLTVL.